These 10 T cell receptor beta chains were all obtained from the same sample, sequenced in a study of identical twins. TCRdb ran MiXCR on the 5' RACE reads and lists one entry per CDR3 protein. In the table there are around 1.7 million distinct CDR3 sequences, around 29% of which are singletons. The material sequenced was cord blood. These receptors were collected from a newborn girl in good health.

This chain links TRBV11-2 with TRBJ2-3; 8 nucleotides agree with TRBD2. V lost 4 bases and J lost 6; bases outside the gene matches: 12. The germline CDR1 and CDR2 sequences are SGHAT and FQNNGV. The CDR3 has 16 residues. In nucleotides, the CDR3 is TGTGCCAGCAGCTACCGGACTAGCCCCTTCAGGGATACGCAGTATTTT. Protein sequence: CASSYRTSPFRDTQYF.

The chain couples TRBV11-2 to TRBJ2-5; D not certain. The J call may be in error: the DNA end matches TRBJ2-7 better. Germline CDR1 and CDR2: SGHAT and FQNNGV. This CDR3 region has 15 residues. The CDR3 bases are TGTGCCAGCAGCTTAGTTTCTAGGGTAGAGTACGAGCAGTACTTC. Its translation is CASSLVSRVEYEQYF.

The rearrangement links TRBV30 to TRBJ2-7; TRBD2 matches at 9 bases. The CDR3 is made up of 13 amino acids. In germline, CDR1 is GTSNPN, CDR2 SVGIG (reference sequence). The V segment lost 4 bases and the J segment 7 bases; nucleotides outside the gene matches: 8. The CDR3 nucleotides read TGTGCCTGGATGCGGGGGGGCAGGGGAGAGCAGTACTTC. The encoded protein is CAWMRGGRGEQYF.

This chain uses TRBV20-1 with TRBJ2-1, with D unclear. This CDR3 has 11 residues. Germline V gene data show CDR1 as DFQATT and CDR2 as SNEGSKA (reference sequence). V was clipped by 1 base and J by 10 bases, with 8 bases between them. DNA of the CDR3: TGCAGTGCTAGAGGTCAGACAGAGCAGTTCTTC. The encoded protein is CSARGQTEQFF.

The rearrangement uses TRBV7-2 and TRBJ1-1, with 8 bases matching TRBD1. This CDR3 spans 15 amino acids. V lost 7 bases to trimming and J lost 1 base; unmatched junction nucleotides: 8. The germline gives CDR1 SGHTA, CDR2 FQGNSA. The CDR3 here is CASTTRTGRNTEAFF. The CDR3 DNA reads as TGTGCCAGCACCACCCGGACAGGGAGGAACACTGAAGCTTTCTTT.

J is TRBJ2-2 and V is TRBV20-1, with TRBD2 matching 10 bases. The CDR3 totals 17 residues. V was pared by 2 bases and J by 4 bases, with 10 bases of the junction left unmatched. The germline V gene has CDR1 DFQATT and CDR2 SNEGSKA (reference sequence). This CDR3 reads CSARSLSGGVVTGELFF. The CDR3 DNA follows: TGCAGTGCTAGAAGTCTAAGCGGGGGGGTGGTCACCGGGGAGCTGTTTTTT.

The table lists this clonotype with a few counts. This rearrangement joins TRBV20-1 to TRBJ2-2; D remains unclear. Trimming shortened V by 1 base and J by 6 bases, and 6 bases separated the two germline ends. This CDR3 has 12 amino acids. Germline V CDR1 and CDR2: DFQATT, SNEGSKA (reference sequence). In DNA, the CDR3 is TGCAGTGCTAGAGTAAGGGCCGGGGAGCTGTTTTTT. This translates into CSARVRAGELFF.

As to this clonotype: The junction does not match germline at one end; this may be a read error. The chain recombines TRBV9 with TRBJ1-2; D ambiguous. This CDR3 has 12 amino acids. Germline CDR1 and CDR2: SGDLS and YYNGEE. The CDR3 sequence is CTSSVASYGYTF. The CDR3 coding sequence is TGTACCAGCAGCGTAGCCAGCTATGGCTACACCTTC.

The chain is built from TRBV4-2 and TRBJ1-1; a possible D gene is TRBD1 (6 bases). CDR3 size: 15 residues. Trimming removed 4 bases at V and 0 bases at J, with 12 bases between. Germline CDR1 is LGHNA and CDR2 is YNFKEQ. The CDR3 DNA reads TGTGCCAGCAGCCCAGGGGTTGGGATGAACACTGAAGCTTTCTTT. Its protein is CASSPGVGMNTEAFF.

This clonotype has a count of ten or more. The chain joins TRBV15 to TRBJ2-4, with D perhaps being TRBD1 or TRBD2 (5 bases each). The V end was cut by 5 bases, the J end by 4 bases, with 15 bases between. There are 15 residues in the CDR3. Per the germline V gene, CDR1 is LNHNV and CDR2 is YYDKDF (reference sequence). CDR3 in amino acids: CATSFQRGPKNIQYF. The CDR3 DNA reads TGTGCCACCAGCTTCCAAAGGGGACCTAAAAACATTCAGTACTTC.